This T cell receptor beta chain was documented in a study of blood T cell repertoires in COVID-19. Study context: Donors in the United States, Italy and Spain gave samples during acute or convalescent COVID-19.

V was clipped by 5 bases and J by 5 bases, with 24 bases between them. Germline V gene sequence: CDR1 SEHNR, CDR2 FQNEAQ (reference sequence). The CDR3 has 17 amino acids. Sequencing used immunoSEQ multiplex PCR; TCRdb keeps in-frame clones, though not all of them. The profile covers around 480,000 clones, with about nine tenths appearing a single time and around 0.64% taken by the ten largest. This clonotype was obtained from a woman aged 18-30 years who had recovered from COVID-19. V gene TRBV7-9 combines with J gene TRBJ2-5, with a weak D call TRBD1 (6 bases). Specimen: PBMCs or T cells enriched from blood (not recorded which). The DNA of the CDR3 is TGTGCCAGCAGCCGGGACCGGTTACAGGGAAGTTTGGAGACCCAGTACTTC. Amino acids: CASSRDRLQGSLETQYF.